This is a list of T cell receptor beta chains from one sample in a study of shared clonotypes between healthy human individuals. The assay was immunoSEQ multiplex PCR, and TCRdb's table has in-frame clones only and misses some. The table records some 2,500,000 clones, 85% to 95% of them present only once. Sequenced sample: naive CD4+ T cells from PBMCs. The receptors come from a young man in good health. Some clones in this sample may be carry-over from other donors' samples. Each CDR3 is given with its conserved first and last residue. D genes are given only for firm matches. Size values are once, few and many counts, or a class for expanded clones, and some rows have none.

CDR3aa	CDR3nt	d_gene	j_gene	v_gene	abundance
CASRALTANYGYTF	TGTGCCAGCAGAGCCCTGACAGCTAACTATGGCTACACCTTC	NA	TRBJ1-2	TRBV2	NA
CASSLLGSLVGAFF	TGTGCCAGCAGCTTATTGGGCAGTCTTGTTGGAGCTTTCTTT	NA	TRBJ1-1	TRBV7-9	NA
CASSLTGGTNEKLFF	TGTGCCAGCAGTTTAACCGGGGGAACTAATGAAAAACTGTTTTTT	NA	TRBJ1-4	TRBV28	once
CSASGGDEQFF	TGCAGTGCTAGCGGAGGGGATGAGCAGTTCTTC	NA	TRBJ2-1	TRBV20-1	NA
CASSPTAGGAHQPQHF	TGTGCCAGCAGCCCGACGGCGGGAGGGGCCCACCAGCCCCAGCATTTT	NA	TRBJ1-5	TRBV25-1	NA
CASSLNGHEKLFF	TGTGCCAGCAGCTTAAACGGGCATGAAAAACTGTTTTTT	NA	TRBJ1-4	TRBV11-2	NA
CASRLWSGRNQPQHF	TGTGCCAGCAGGCTTTGGTCAGGGCGAAATCAGCCCCAGCATTTT	NA	TRBJ1-5	TRBV28	NA
CASSLNGLGQFF	TGTGCCAGCAGTTTAAACGGTTTGGGGCAGTTCTTC	NA	TRBJ2-1	TRBV28	NA
CASSGRQGAEKLFF	TGTGCCAGCAGTGGCAGGCAGGGAGCTGAAAAACTGTTTTTT	NA	TRBJ1-4	TRBV2	NA
CASSLRREDSGYTF	TGTGCCAGCTCCCTACGAAGGGAGGACAGTGGCTACACCTTC	NA	TRBJ1-2	TRBV18	NA
CASSLALSPGGYGYTF	TGCGCCAGCAGCTTGGCATTGTCGCCAGGGGGCTATGGCTACACCTTC	TRBD1	TRBJ1-2	TRBV5-1	NA
CASSLMGSGYGYTF	TGTGCCAGCAGCCTCATGGGATCCGGCTATGGCTACACCTTC	NA	TRBJ1-2	TRBV6-5	NA
CASTGNKGGNQPQHF	TGTGCCAGTACCGGAAATAAGGGGGGCAATCAGCCCCAGCATTTT	NA	TRBJ1-5	TRBV28	NA
CASSLVADYEQYF	TGTGCCAGCAGCTTGGTAGCGGACTACGAGCAGTACTTC	NA	TRBJ2-7	TRBV7-8	NA
CASKIQGGPLPDTQYF	TGTGCCAGCAAGATTCAAGGGGGCCCCCTCCCAGATACGCAGTATTTT	TRBD1	TRBJ2-3	TRBV27	once
CASSLSVGTIYF	TGTGCCAGCAGCCTGTCGGTGGGCACCATATATTTT	NA	TRBJ1-3	TRBV4-2	NA
CASRYYGYTF	TGTGCCAGCAGGTACTATGGCTACACCTTC	NA	TRBJ1-2	TRBV28	NA
CASSSRRAGANVLTF	TGTGCCAGTAGTTCAAGGAGGGCGGGGGCCAACGTCCTGACTTTC	NA	TRBJ2-6	TRBV19	NA
CASSQDRQSYEQYF	TGTGCCAGCAGCCAAGATAGGCAGTCCTACGAGCAGTACTTC	NA	TRBJ2-7	TRBV4-2	NA
CASSGLAGHYEQYF	TGTGCCTCCTCGGGACTAGCGGGACACTACGAGCAGTACTTC	TRBD2	TRBJ2-7	TRBV30	NA
CASSSSPARNQPQHF	TGTGCCAGCAGCTCGAGCCCGGCTAGGAACCAGCCCCAGCATTTT	NA	TRBJ1-5	TRBV7-2	NA
CASSLSGSGNTIYF	TGTGCCAGCAGCTTATCCGGGTCTGGAAACACCATATATTTT	NA	TRBJ1-3	TRBV7-2	NA
CASSLAPGSRGNEKLFF	TGTGCCAGCAGCTTAGCGCCCGGGTCGAGGGGTAATGAAAAACTGTTTTTT	NA	TRBJ1-4	TRBV7-6	NA
CACNGAAGGGTDTQYF	TGTGCCTGCAATGGGGCAGCGGGAGGCGGAACAGATACGCAGTATTTT	TRBD2	TRBJ2-3	TRBV30	once
CASNRGSGNTIYF	TGTGCCAGTAACAGGGGCTCTGGAAACACCATATATTTT	TRBD1	TRBJ1-3	TRBV19	NA
CASSLRGRAGATDTQYF	TGTGCCAGCAGCTTACGGGGTAGGGCGGGAGCGACAGATACGCAGTATTTT	TRBD2	TRBJ2-3	TRBV7-3	NA
CASSLVVGDYNEQFF	TGCGCCAGCAGCTTGGTTGTCGGAGACTACAATGAGCAGTTCTTC	NA	TRBJ2-1	TRBV5-1	once
CASSHPLRPTRTDTQYF	TGCGCCAGCAGCCATCCCCTCCGGCCGACCCGCACAGATACGCAGTATTTT	NA	TRBJ2-3	TRBV4-1	NA
CAIKGRVDQPQHF	TGTGCCATCAAGGGCAGGGTGGATCAGCCCCAGCATTTT	NA	TRBJ1-5	TRBV6-6	NA
CASSFQQGETQYF	TGTGCCAGCAGTTTTCAACAGGGGGAGACCCAGTACTTC	TRBD1	TRBJ2-5	TRBV28	NA
CASSDWTSGSEQFF	TGTGCCAGCAGTGATTGGACTAGCGGAAGTGAGCAGTTCTTC	TRBD2	TRBJ2-1	TRBV2	once
CASSAPGQVDGNTIYF	TGTGCCAGCAGTGCCCCTGGACAGGTTGATGGAAACACCATATATTTT	TRBD1	TRBJ1-3	TRBV28	NA
CASSESWDEQFF	TGTGCCAGCAGTGAATCCTGGGATGAGCAGTTCTTC	NA	TRBJ2-1	TRBV25-1	NA
CASSDTGVHPDTQYF	TGTGCCAGCAGTGATACAGGAGTCCACCCAGATACGCAGTATTTT	NA	TRBJ2-3	TRBV6-6	NA
CASSLQQGGYTF	TGTGCCAGCAGCTTACAACAGGGCGGCTACACCTTC	NA	TRBJ1-2	TRBV7-9	NA
CASSLSGREPQHF	TGTGCCAGCAGTTTATCGGGGCGGGAGCCCCAGCATTTT	NA	TRBJ1-5	TRBV27	NA